This T cell receptor (beta chain) was profiled in a study of blood T cell repertoires in COVID-19. Across the study: Specimens from acute and convalescent COVID-19 originated in the United States, Italy and Spain.

Germline loops: CDR1 SQVTM, CDR2 ANQGSEA. The germline V and J ends were trimmed by 6 bases and 7 bases, with 15 bases remaining between them. CDR3 length: 12 residues. TCRdb's table, derived via immunoSEQ multiplex PCR, lists solely in-frame clones and lacks some. Counted here are over 110,000 clones, 88% occurring once; the ten biggest clones make up less than 2%. The source is a man aged 70-80 years with acute or convalescent COVID-19. J is TRBJ1-1 and V is TRBV29-1; D unclear. The sample consisted of peripheral blood. The CDR3 DNA is TGCAGCGTAAGGGAGGCCGAATATGAAGCTTTCTTT. It encodes CSVREAEYEAFF.